This T cell receptor beta chain was sequenced for a study of early stage breast cancer tumors. The overall study: Most invasive tumors, twelve of 16, were ER+/PR+/HER2-.

V trimming: 0 bases; J trimming: 4 bases; junction bases outside the gene matches: 6. The CDR3 runs to 16 residues. The germline V gene encodes CDR1 MRHNA and CDR2 SNTAGT. Study-level findings and limits: In about 90% of the 16 patients, blood comparison separated tumor from normal breast.

Each sample had two DNA replicates, approximately 0.49 ug blood or around 1.6 ug tissue. Method: immunoSEQ multiplex PCR; TCRdb's copy keeps in-frame clones and lacks some. In the table there are tens of thousands of clones, around two thirds of which are singletons. About this clone: As yet, its antigen is unknown.

Specimen: blood. This receptor was taken from a person aged 50-59 years with breast cancer. The V and J genes are TRBV6-4 and TRBJ2-1, with 7 bases fitting TRBD2. The CDR3 nucleotides read TGTGCCAGCAGTGACTCCGAGCAGGGAGGGTACAATGAGCAGTTCTTC. Translation: CASSDSEQGGYNEQFF.